Below are 21 T cell receptor beta chains sequenced from a single sample in a study of shared clonotypes between healthy human individuals. Only CD45RO-negative cells positively selected for CCR7 counted as naive CD8 cells, so terminally differentiated effector memory CD45RA+ cells were excluded. Sequencing was performed with immunoSEQ multiplex PCR; in TCRdb, only in-frame clones are kept and a portion is missing. The sample carries about 2 million clones, about 95% recorded once. The sample consisted of naive CD8+ T cells sorted from blood. Receptors originate from a man aged 18 to 30 in good health.

The chain links TRBV7-2 to TRBJ2-7, with D possibly being TRBD2 (6 bases). V dropped 5 bases and J dropped 5 bases, with 22 bases sitting between them. Germline V gene lookup returns CDR1 SGHTA and CDR2 FQGNSA. The CDR3 length is 16 residues. Here the CDR3 DNA reads TGTGCCAGCAGCCTCTGGGAGGCCCATCCCTTCGACGAGCAGTACTTC. Translating it yields CASSLWEAHPFDEQYF.

The chain joins TRBV27 to TRBJ1-4; unclear D gene. The CDR3 is 14 residues long. The germline V and J ends were trimmed by 3 bases and 6 bases, with 11 bases remaining between them. CDR1 MNHEY and CDR2 SMNVEV come from the germline V gene (reference sequence). In DNA form, the CDR3 reads TGTGCCAGCAGTTTCCTAGGGAAGGATGAAAAACTGTTTTTT. Translated, it gives CASSFLGKDEKLFF.

The chain's CDR3 is CSVTGGDFTGELFF. CDR3 sequence (DNA): TGCAGCGTAACTGGCGGGGACTTCACCGGGGAGCTGTTTTTT. The V call is TRBV29-1, the J call TRBJ2-2, with a tentative D call TRBD2 (6 bases). Germline V gives CDR1 SQVTM, CDR2 ANQGSEA. The CDR3 has 14 amino acids. The V end lost 6 bases, the J end lost 4 bases, and 15 bases lay between the germline ends.

The chain couples TRBV6-1 to TRBJ1-5; D gene uncertain. V lost 0 bases, J lost 1 base, and 4 bases lay in between. CDR1 and CDR2 from the germline V gene are MNHNS and SASEGT. CDR3 length: 14 residues. The CDR3: CASSEALSNQPQHF. DNA for the CDR3: TGTGCCAGCAGTGAAGCTCTAAGCAATCAGCCCCAGCATTTT.

The chain combines TRBV11-2 with TRBJ2-1, with D maybe TRBD2 (6 bases). Per germline, CDR1 SGHAT and CDR2 FQNNGV. There are 16 residues in the CDR3. V was trimmed by 1 base and J by 4 bases, leaving 14 bases between them. CDR3 nucleotides: TGTGCCAGCAGCTTAGTCACCATAGCGGATTACAATGAGCAGTTCTTC. Its translation: CASSLVTIADYNEQFF.

The table lists this clone with a count of one. The V gene is TRBV4-1, the J gene TRBJ2-7; the D gene is possibly TRBD2 (6 bases). Germline V lookup: CDR1 MGHRA, CDR2 YSYEKL. The CDR3 is 15 residues long. V shed 2 bases and J shed 4 bases, with 15 bases lying between them. CDR3 sequence: CASSQIGGPQYEQYF. CDR3 bases: TGCGCCAGCAGCCAAATCGGGGGACCCCAGTACGAGCAGTACTTC.

Details on this clone: In the same sample, other DNA sequences code for this CDR3. The genes are TRBV9 and TRBJ2-7; D tentatively fits TRBD1 or TRBD2 (6 bases each). V was trimmed by 0 bases and J by 0 bases, leaving 10 bases between them. This CDR3 is 15 amino acids long. Germline CDR1 SGDLS, CDR2 YYNGEE. CDR3 sequence (DNA): TGTGCCAGCAGCGTAGGGGGGGCGAGCTCCTACGAGCAGTACTTC. It translates to CASSVGGASSYEQYF.

The rearrangement links TRBV11-3 to TRBJ2-1, with TRBD2 matching over 12 bases. V was clipped by 5 bases and J by 15 bases; unmatched bases: 8. The CDR3 loop spans 13 amino acids. The germline gives CDR1 SGHNT, CDR2 YENEEA. The CDR3 DNA reads TGTGCCAGCAGCGAGACTAGCGGGGGCTTGGCGTTCTTC. Amino acid sequence: CASSETSGGLAFF.

The chain has TRBV9 and TRBJ2-2, with 10 bases lining up with TRBD2. The CDR3 sequence is 17 residues long. V was pared by 0 bases and J by 2 bases, with 4 bases of the junction left unmatched. Germline CDR1 reads SGDLS; CDR2 reads YYNGEE. The CDR3 sequence is CASSVESSGGNTGELFF. Written as DNA, the CDR3 is TGTGCCAGCAGCGTAGAGTCTAGCGGGGGTAACACCGGGGAGCTGTTTTTT.

This clone has a single count. This rearrangement joins TRBV7-9 to TRBJ1-2; TRBD1 matches 9 bases. J was trimmed by 3 bases and V by 6 bases; bases with no gene match: 5. The CDR3 covers 14 residues. Germline V gene sequence: CDR1 SEHNR, CDR2 FQNEAQ (reference sequence). Written as DNA, the CDR3 is TGTGCCAGCAGACCGACAGGGGGAGACTATGGCTACACCTTC. Translating gives CASRPTGGDYGYTF. The full variable domain, rest sourced from reference TRBV7-9 and TRBJ1-2, is DTGVSQNPRHKITKRGQNVTFRCDPISEHNRLYWYRQTLGQGPEFLTYFQNEAQLEKSRLLSDRFSAERPKGSFSTLEIQRTEQGDSAMYLCASRPTGGDYGYTFGSGTRLTVV.

In this sample, this clone turned up a few times. The chain recombines TRBV9 with TRBJ2-3; D uncertain. The ends were cut back, 4 bases at V and 4 bases at J, with 13 bases in the middle. CDR1 is SGDLS, CDR2 YYNGEE, per germline. This CDR3 is built from 14 residues. CDR3 in DNA: TGTGCCAGCAGCCCAAGCATATTGTCAGATACGCAGTATTTT. Translated, it gives CASSPSILSDTQYF.

CDR3 sequence reads: CASSTRTRVEVQPYEQYF. In nucleotides, the CDR3 is TGTGCCAGCAGCACACGGACTAGAGTGGAAGTACAGCCCTACGAGCAGTACTTC. The V call is TRBV11-2, the J call TRBJ2-7; 7 bases map to TRBD2. Germline CDR1 SGHAT, CDR2 FQNNGV. The length of the CDR3 is 18 residues. The trim removed 5 bases at V and 2 bases at J, leaving 18 bases unmatched. Variable domain in full (rest from reference TRBV11-2 and TRBJ2-7): EAGVAQSPRYKIIEKRQSVAFWCNPISGHATLYWYQQILGQGPKLLIQFQNNGVVDDSQLPKDRFSAERLKGVDSTLKIQPAKLEDSAVYLCASSTRTRVEVQPYEQYFGPGTRLTVT.

This chain links TRBV7-9 with TRBJ2-7, with D unclear. The CDR3 extends over 12 amino acids. Between the trimmed V and J ends, which lost 5 bases and 4 bases, there was a span of 9 bases. CDR1 is SEHNR and CDR2 is FQNEAQ in the germline V gene (reference sequence). The CDR3 loop is CASSDLSYEQYF. CDR3 sequence (DNA): TGTGCCAGCAGCGACCTAAGTTACGAGCAGTACTTC.

Comments on this clone: The identical CDR3 is also encoded by other nucleotide sequences in the sample. The rearrangement joins TRBV5-4 to TRBJ2-5, with 7 bases that match TRBD2. Germline V gene lookup returns CDR1 SGHNT and CDR2 YYREEE (reference sequence). This CDR3 is built from 14 residues. The trim removed 2 bases at V and 1 base at J, leaving 2 bases unmatched. CDR3 region: CASSFSGGQETQYF. CDR3 sequence (DNA): TGTGCCAGCAGCTTTTCGGGGGGCCAAGAGACCCAGTACTTC.

This clone occurred once. This rearrangement joins TRBV27 to TRBJ1-5; 12 nucleotides match TRBD1. CDR1 is MNHEY and CDR2 is SMNVEV in the germline V gene (reference sequence). The J segment lost 7 bases and the V segment lost 5 bases, leaving 6 bases of the junction unmatched. CDR3 length equals 15 residues. The CDR3 DNA sequence: TGTGCCAGCAGTCTCGGGACAGGGGGCGTGCAGCCCCAGCATTTT. Protein: CASSLGTGGVQPQHF.

Here the CDR3 reads CASSLETGVRGQETQYF. CDR3 nucleotide sequence: TGTGCCAGCAGCTTAGAAACAGGGGTTCGAGGCCAAGAGACCCAGTACTTC. V gene TRBV7-8 combines with J gene TRBJ2-5; 7 bases map to TRBD1. Unmatched junction bases numbered 9, after V lost 1 base and J lost 1 base. The length of the CDR3 is 17 residues. The germline V gene encodes CDR1 SGHVS and CDR2 FQNEAQ.

The gene calls are TRBV9 and TRBJ1-1; perhaps TRBD1 as D (6 bases). CDR1 is SGDLS, CDR2 YYNGEE, per germline. Trimming left V 0 bases short and J 9 bases short, with 15 bases between. This CDR3 comprises 14 residues. The DNA for the CDR3 is TGTGCCAGCAGCGTAGGGGGGGCAGCCAGTCAAGCTTTCTTT. It translates to CASSVGGAASQAFF.

The chain has TRBV12-5 and TRBJ2-7; TRBD2 aligns across 12 bases. Germline V gene sequence: CDR1 LGHNT, CDR2 FRNRAP. This CDR3 has 18 amino acids. Losses at the gene ends were 6 bases for V and 0 bases for J; bases not matched to a gene: 12. The chain's CDR3 is CASGDPGTSGWSSYEQYF. The CDR3 coding sequence is TGTGCTAGTGGGGACCCCGGGACTAGCGGGTGGAGCTCCTACGAGCAGTACTTC. The full variable domain, completed using reference TRBV12-5 and TRBJ2-7, is DARVTQTPRHKVTEMGQEVTMRCQPILGHNTVFWYRQTMMQGLELLAYFRNRAPLDDSGMPKDRFSAEMPDATLATLKIQPSEPRDSAVYFCASGDPGTSGWSSYEQYFGPGTRLTVT.

The chain carries TRBV6-1 and TRBJ2-7; 7 bases are a match to TRBD1. V trimming: 2 bases; J trimming: 4 bases; junction bases outside the gene matches: 14. The CDR3 length is 17 residues. The germline CDR1 and CDR2 sequences are MNHNS and SASEGT. CDR3 sequence: CASSERPGQLGTYEQYF. The CDR3 DNA sequence: TGTGCCAGCAGTGAAAGACCGGGACAGCTAGGAACTTACGAGCAGTACTTC.

The chain is built from TRBV7-8 and TRBJ2-7; 8 bases fit TRBD2. The CDR3 is made up of 15 amino acids. Germline V gives CDR1 SGHVS, CDR2 FQNEAQ. The junction had 6 bases not matched to a gene; V was cut back by 1 base and J by 4 bases. The CDR3 protein is CASSLGVTSAYEQYF. The CDR3 DNA sequence: TGTGCCAGCAGCTTAGGGGTGACTAGCGCTTACGAGCAGTACTTC.

This clone was counted once. V usage is TRBV7-8 and J usage is TRBJ2-1; maybe TRBD2 (6 bases). Germline loops: CDR1 SGHVS, CDR2 FQNEAQ. V dropped 8 bases and J dropped 4 bases, with 18 bases sitting between them. The CDR3 extends over 15 amino acids. As DNA, the CDR3 is TGTGCCAGCCTTGGGGGACTGGACGCATACAATGAGCAGTTCTTC. It codes for CASLGGLDAYNEQFF.